These 30 T cell receptor beta chains came from one sample sequenced in a study of cytotoxic CD8 clonotypes in ibrutinib-treated CLL. Assay used: immunoSEQ multiplex PCR; TCRdb lists only in-frame clones, some missing. The sample carries about 140,000 clones, 60% to 80% recorded once. The sequencing used PBMCs, collected after 12 months of ibrutinib treatment. The source of these receptors is a human donor with chronic lymphocytic leukemia.

A few counts support this clone. This chain uses TRBV7-8 with TRBJ1-3, with 8 bases matching TRBD1. This CDR3 comprises 16 residues. Germline CDR1 reads SGHVS; CDR2 reads FQNEAQ. Trimming at V came to 5 bases and at J to 3 bases, leaving 9 bases not matched to a gene. Here the CDR3 reads CASSLDRGRGGNTIYF. For the CDR3, the DNA is TGTGCCAGCAGCCTCGACAGGGGAAGGGGTGGAAACACCATATATTTT.

The chain employs TRBV2 and TRBJ1-6; TRBD1 is a possible D gene (5 bases). This CDR3 contains 16 residues. Germline-derived CDR1 and CDR2 are SNHLY and FYNNEI. The V end lost 2 bases, the J end lost 9 bases, and 17 bases lay between the germline ends. The CDR3 reads CASSEISKGQGSPLHF. The CDR3 region has the DNA TGTGCCAGCAGTGAAATCAGTAAAGGACAAGGTTCACCCCTCCACTTT.

This CDR3 is CASSQRGDTTYEQYF. CDR3 DNA sequence: TGCGCCAGCAGCCAAAGGGGGGACACGACCTACGAGCAGTACTTC. The chain recombines TRBV4-3 with TRBJ2-7; tentatively, D is TRBD1 or TRBD2 (6 bases each). The V and J ends lost 2 bases and 2 bases respectively, with 13 bases between them. The CDR3 totals 15 residues. CDR1 LGHNA and CDR2 YSLEER come from the germline V gene.

The CDR3 region is CASSPPEDSTDTQYF. As DNA, the CDR3 is TGTGCCAGCAGCCCTCCTGAGGATAGCACAGATACGCAGTATTTT. The rearrangement joins TRBV7-9 to TRBJ2-3; D call uncertain. In germline, CDR1 is SEHNR, CDR2 FQNEAQ (reference sequence). V was shortened by 5 bases and J by 0 bases, with 12 bases between the two germline ends. CDR3 length: 15 residues.

This clone was seen a handful of times. J is TRBJ2-7 and V is TRBV2, with D maybe TRBD1 (5 bases). CDR3 size: 13 residues. The V gene's germline CDR1 is SNHLY and CDR2 FYNNEI. V lost 3 bases and J 3 bases, leaving 9 bases between the germline ends. For the CDR3, the DNA is TGTGCCAGCAGTGACGACAGAGACTACGAGCAGTACTTC. Amino acids: CASSDDRDYEQYF.

V usage is TRBV5-1 and J usage is TRBJ1-2; weak D call: TRBD1 (5 bases). V was shortened by 2 bases and J by 6 bases, with 8 bases between the two germline ends. This CDR3 spans 12 amino acids. CDR1 is SGHRS, CDR2 YFSETQ, per germline. CDR3 sequence (DNA): TGCGCCAGCAGCTTTTGGGGGAATGGCTACACCTTC. Amino acid sequence: CASSFWGNGYTF.

The V call is TRBV7-2, the J call TRBJ2-6; 9 bases are a match to TRBD2. This CDR3 contains 20 residues. CDR1 and CDR2 from the germline V gene are SGHTA and FQGNSA. V dropped 0 bases and J dropped 4; count of bases not matched to a gene: 13. The DNA of the CDR3 is TGTGCCAGCAGCTTAGCCCCGGCTAGGGGACTAGCTCTGGGGGCCAACGTCCTGACTTTC. It yields the protein CASSLAPARGLALGANVLTF. The entire variable domain, with the rest obtained from reference TRBV7-2 and TRBJ2-6, is as follows: GAGVSQSPSNKVTEKGKDVELRCDPISGHTALYWYRQSLGQGLEFLIYFQGNSAPDKSGLPSDRFSAERTGGSVSTLTIQRTQQEDSAVYLCASSLAPARGLALGANVLTFGAGSRLTVL.

Only a few counts were recorded for this clone. This rearrangement joins TRBV4-1 to TRBJ1-1; a possible D gene is TRBD1 (5 bases). The CDR3 extends over 15 amino acids. Germline CDR1 MGHRA, CDR2 YSYEKL. V was trimmed by 1 base and J by 1 base, leaving 10 bases between them. The DNA of the CDR3 is TGCGCCAGCAGCCAAGCTGGCGGGGCGAACACTGAAGCTTTCTTT. Amino acids: CASSQAGGANTEAFF.

The V call is TRBV4-2, the J call TRBJ2-3; a possible D gene is TRBD2 (5 bases). V lost 0 bases and J 4 bases, leaving 8 bases between the germline ends. Germline assignment: CDR1 LGHNA and CDR2 YNFKEQ. The length of the CDR3 is 14 residues. This CDR3 reads CASSQDSAADTQYF. The CDR3, as DNA: TGTGCCAGCAGCCAAGATAGCGCGGCAGATACGCAGTATTTT.

This chain uses TRBV11-3 with TRBJ1-3; D is possibly TRBD1 (6 bases). The CDR3 consists of 14 residues. The V end was cut by 4 bases, the J end by 4 bases, with 11 bases between. Germline V gene lookup returns CDR1 SGHNT and CDR2 YENEEA. The CDR3 sequence: CASSSGGSGNTIYF. The CDR3 DNA reads TGTGCCAGCAGCTCGGGGGGCAGCGGAAACACCATATATTTT. The full variable domain, with the rest looked up from reference TRBV11-3 and TRBJ1-3, is EAGVVQSPRYKIIEKKQPVAFWCNPISGHNTLYWYLQNLGQGPELLIRYENEEAVDDSQLPKDRFSAERLKGVDSTLKIQPAELGDSAVYLCASSSGGSGNTIYFGEGSWLTVV.

In the case of this clone: The junction shows a germline mismatch at one end, possibly a read error. The chain links TRBV7-7 to TRBJ2-2; D is possibly TRBD1 or TRBD2 (5 bases each). Germline assignment: CDR1 SSHAT and CDR2 FNYEAQ (reference sequence). CDR3 size: 12 residues. CDR3 sequence: CASSGGTGELFF. The CDR3 bases are TGTGCTAGCAGTGGGGGCACCGGGGAGCTGTTTTTT.

The gene calls are TRBV4-3 and TRBJ2-7; 8 bases align to TRBD1. This CDR3 region has 14 residues. With 2 bases clipped from V and 3 bases from J, the junction kept 3 bases outside the gene matches. Germline values: CDR1 LGHNA, CDR2 YSLEER. CDR3 sequence reads: CASSQRTGGYEQYF. Written as DNA, the CDR3 is TGCGCCAGCAGCCAACGAACAGGGGGCTACGAGCAGTACTTC.

The chain joins TRBV21-1 to TRBJ1-2; the table's TRBD1 call for D was not verified on the DNA. TRBV21-1 is designated a pseudogene. The CDR3 is 14 amino acids. CDR3 nucleotide sequence: TGTGCCAGCAGTTTAAAAACCTACAGGGATGGCTACACCTTC. Its translation is CASSLKTYRDGYTF.

The chain is built from TRBV5-1 and TRBJ2-1; D uncertain. The germline V gene encodes CDR1 SGHRS and CDR2 YFSETQ. The CDR3 is 18 amino acids. Trimming stripped 1 base from V and 0 bases from J, with 17 bases between. The CDR3 sequence is CASSLSPLTGTSYNEQFF. In DNA, the CDR3 is TGCGCCAGCAGCTTGTCCCCCTTAACTGGTACCTCCTACAATGAGCAGTTCTTC.

CDR3 region: CSVEDRRGWNEQFF. CDR3 sequence (DNA): TGCAGCGTTGAAGACAGAAGAGGATGGAATGAGCAGTTCTTC. The rearrangement joins TRBV29-1 to TRBJ2-1; no firm D call. V lost 0 bases and J 7 bases, leaving 13 bases between the germline ends. The CDR3 has 14 residues. Germline V lookup: CDR1 SQVTM, CDR2 ANQGSEA.

The chain recombines TRBV11-3 with TRBJ2-1, with 8 bases fitting TRBD2. J gave up 7 bases and V 4 bases, and 6 bases lay outside the gene matches. Germline V lookup: CDR1 SGHNT, CDR2 YENEEA. This CDR3 contains 14 residues. Here the CDR3 DNA reads TGTGCCAGCAGCTCTCTCGGGAGGGCAAATGAGCAGTTCTTC. Translating gives CASSSLGRANEQFF.

CDR3 residues: CASSSSGAKNIQYF. CDR3 nucleotide sequence: TGTGCCAGCAGTTCTAGCGGGGCCAAAAACATTCAGTACTTC. The chain recombines TRBV6-5 with TRBJ2-4; 8 nucleotides line up with TRBD2. The CDR3 contains 14 residues. V shed 4 bases, J shed 1 base, and the junction held 0 bases outside the gene matches. Germline values: CDR1 MNHEY, CDR2 SVGAGI.

V is TRBV28 and J is TRBJ2-5; D unresolved. CDR1 is MDHEN, CDR2 SYDVKM, per germline. This CDR3 contains 15 residues. Trimming removed 2 bases from V and 2 bases from J, with 12 bases in between. The CDR3 DNA reads as TGTGCCAGCAGTTTACGTACCTGGGCGCAAGAGACCCAGTACTTC. Its protein product is CASSLRTWAQETQYF.

This chain links TRBV6-1 with TRBJ2-3; TRBD1 aligns across 7 bases. Germline-derived CDR1 and CDR2 are MNHNS and SASEGT. With V trimmed by 4 bases and J by 0 bases, 7 bases remained unmatched. This CDR3 is built from 16 residues. The CDR3 region has the DNA TGTGCCAGCAGTGTAAGGTGGGGACAGAGCACAGATACGCAGTATTTT. It codes for CASSVRWGQSTDTQYF.

J is TRBJ1-5 and V is TRBV29-1; no clear D gene. V dropped 7 bases and J dropped 0 bases, with 34 bases sitting between them. This CDR3 contains 21 residues. The germline V gene has CDR1 SQVTM and CDR2 ANQGSEA. Here the CDR3 reads CSAAILSVSNRGVYSNQPQHF. Written as DNA, the CDR3 is TGCAGCGCTGCCATCCTTTCCGTCTCCAACCGGGGAGTTTATAGCAATCAGCCCCAGCATTTT.

The chain combines TRBV10-3 with TRBJ2-7; D is uncertain. Trimming took 3 bases from V and 8 from J, leaving 8 bases between them. Germline V gives CDR1 ENHRY, CDR2 SYGVKD. This CDR3 region has 11 residues. For the CDR3, the DNA is TGTGCCATCAGTGACTTGGCTAAGCAGTACTTC. Its translation: CAISDLAKQYF.

The chain couples TRBV28 to TRBJ2-2; 12 bases match TRBD2. Germline assignment: CDR1 MDHEN and CDR2 SYDVKM. This CDR3 is 18 amino acids long. Trimming cost V 4 bases and J 6 bases; bases outside gene matches: 12. The CDR3 bases are TGTGCCAGCAGTTCCCTTCGGGCTCTAGCGGGAGGGCCCGGGGAGCTGTTTTTT. Residues: CASSSLRALAGGPGELFF.

The genes are TRBV2 and TRBJ2-3, with 7 bases that match TRBD1. Germline values: CDR1 SNHLY, CDR2 FYNNEI. The CDR3 has 17 residues. V lost 3 bases to trimming and J lost 2 bases; unmatched junction nucleotides: 11. The CDR3 nucleotides are TGTGCCAGCAGTGACTTTGTACAGGGGATTCCCACAGATACGCAGTATTTT. Translating it yields CASSDFVQGIPTDTQYF.

The chain joins TRBV6-5 to TRBJ2-7, with 8 bases fitting TRBD1. Germline V lookup: CDR1 MNHEY, CDR2 SVGAGI. The CDR3 sequence is 14 residues long. Trimming cost V 4 bases and J 4 bases; bases outside gene matches: 6. The CDR3 DNA follows: TGTGCCAGCAGTTCACCAGGGGGCGATTACGAGCAGTACTTC. It specifies CASSSPGGDYEQYF.

J is TRBJ1-2 and V is TRBV27, with TRBD1 matching 12 bases. With V trimmed by 5 bases and J by 8 bases, 6 bases remained unmatched. The germline CDR1 and CDR2 sequences are MNHEY and SMNVEV (reference sequence). The CDR3 has 14 amino acids. DNA for the CDR3: TGTGCCAGCAGTGTGACCGGGACAGGGGGCGGCTACACCTTC. As protein: CASSVTGTGGGYTF.

V is TRBV6-4 and J is TRBJ2-3, with no clear D. The V gene's germline CDR1 is MRHNA and CDR2 SNTAGT. This CDR3 has 14 residues. V was trimmed by 3 bases and J by 2 bases, leaving 9 bases between them. DNA of the CDR3: TGTGCCAGCAGTGAAAGACTTGACACAGATACGCAGTATTTT. Its translation is CASSERLDTDTQYF.

J is TRBJ2-6 and V is TRBV19; tentatively, D is TRBD1 or TRBD2 (5 bases each). Trimming removed 10 bases from V and 0 bases from J, with 13 bases in between. This CDR3 is 15 amino acids long. CDR1 and CDR2 from the germline V gene are LNHDA and SQIVND (reference sequence). The CDR3 region is CAIRDGSSGANVLTF. In DNA form, the CDR3 reads TGTGCCATAAGGGACGGTAGCTCTGGGGCCAACGTCCTGACTTTC. The full variable domain, its missing parts supplied by reference TRBV19 and TRBJ2-6, is DGGITQSPKYLFRKEGQNVTLSCEQNLNHDAMYWYRQDPGQGLRLIYYSQIVNDFQKGDIAEGYSVSREKKESFPLTVTSAQKNPTAFYLCAIRDGSSGANVLTFGAGSRLTVL.

This chain uses TRBV28 with TRBJ1-4; D call uncertain. V was pared by 3 bases and J by 6 bases, with 14 bases between. Per germline, CDR1 MDHEN and CDR2 SYDVKM. The CDR3 spans 15 residues. CDR3 loop: CASSLIEGIDEKLFF. The CDR3 region has the DNA TGTGCCAGCAGTTTGATAGAAGGGATTGATGAAAAACTGTTTTTT.

V and J are TRBV9 and TRBJ1-4; D is uncertain. The V end lost 0 bases, the J end lost 4 bases, and 7 bases lay between the germline ends. Germline CDR1 and CDR2: SGDLS and YYNGEE. This CDR3 comprises 14 residues. Here the CDR3 DNA reads TGTGCCAGCAGCGTAGGATGGCGTAATGAAAAACTGTTTTTT. It is translated as CASSVGWRNEKLFF.

This clone was observed many times. Here the CDR3 DNA reads TGTGCCAGTAGTGAAGGGGGGACCTATAATTCACCCCTCCACTTT. Translated: CASSEGGTYNSPLHF. J is TRBJ1-6 and V is TRBV19; the D gene is possibly TRBD1 (6 bases). The CDR3 is 15 amino acids. The germline CDR1 and CDR2 sequences are LNHDA and SQIVND (reference sequence). Trimming left V 5 bases short and J 2 bases short, with 10 bases between.